The TCR beta chain described here comes from a study of blood T cell repertoires in COVID-19 (dated by TCRdb to 2020 to 2021). Describing the broader study: Samples covering the acute and convalescent phases of COVID-19 were provided by collaborators in the United States, Italy and Spain. The prospective study material was composed of cDNA or gDNA derived from T cells, B-cell-depleted T cells, or PBMCs. The dataset comprised deeply sampled blood TCRbeta repertoires from subjects exposed to, actively infected with, or recovered from COVID-19. The repertoires were released in a freely available public database intended as a resource for research on the immune response to SARS-CoV-2. The samples were drawn from the first 160 participants of the ongoing ImmuneRACE study and from 1,254 subjects provided by 6 global collaborators. A de-identified subject ID, COVID-19 status, age in years and sex were almost always included in the sample metadata. Where HLA class I and class II types were available, the types were taken from metadata supplied by the sample provider, not from assay-based typing.

CDR3 length: 15 amino acids, cysteine to phenylalanine. CDR3 DNA is the only sequence kept; it has 45 bases, read in frame from the first base. CDR1 and CDR2 (SGHVS, FNYEAQ) derive from the germline V gene. Trimming removed 5 bases from V and 6 bases from J; the gene matches leave 10 bases unexplained. On this clone: Its binding antigen is unknown. No base quality information exists; no much larger clone differs at one position.

TCRbeta CDR3 regions were amplified from genomic DNA by means of the immunoSEQ Assay, a bias-controlled multiplex PCR. Per the source publication's procedure: Within the assay, amplification of reference gene primers was used to estimate how many nucleated cells each sample contained. To quantify the absolute abundance of each unique TCRbeta CDR3 rearrangement, sequence reads were collapsed and filtered. For each sample, productive Simpson clonality was calculated as the square root of Simpson's diversity index across productive rearrangements. The table comes from immuneACCESS by way of TCRdb, which keeps in-frame sequences with V and J called. Part of the clones is missing from these tables; in studies checked, under half for an unresolved V gene and the rest for unknown reasons. V, J and clone size derive from that table, while D and trimming were established from the DNA sequence. The sample table shows over 90,000 clones, and approximately 85% are seen once. 9.5% to 10% of the sample belongs to the ten largest clones.

Each collaborating institution followed its own protocols to collect whole blood in K2EDTA tubes. For TCRbeta analysis, collaborators shipped samples in one of three forms: frozen whole blood, isolated PBMCs, or DNA extracted from either of those sample types. General study outcomes and caveats: Clinical and demographic metadata were provided uncurated, with the amount varying by source and participant.

The sample was peripheral blood. The chain was built from TRBV7-6 and TRBJ2-3; 8 central bases correspond to TRBD2. This clonotype was sampled from a middle-aged man with active or convalescent COVID-19. CDR3 region: CASSPRVAGSDTQYF. Read as DNA, the sequence is TGTGCCAGCAGCCCTAGGGTAGCGGGGTCCGATACGCAGTATTTT. The full variable domain, with segments outside the CDR3 supplied by the reference TRBV7-6 and TRBJ2-3 proteins, appears as GAGVSQSPRYKVTKRGQDVALRCDPISGHVSLYWYRQALGQGPEFLTYFNYEAQQDKSGLPNDRFSAERPEGSISTLTIQRTEQRDSAMYRCASSPRVAGSDTQYFGPGTRLTVL.